The 31 T cell receptor beta chains below were found in one sample sequenced in a study of cytomegalovirus exposure and HLA in healthy donors. Primers for the PCR totalled 60 Vbeta and 13 Jbeta. Clones were read by immunoSEQ multiplex PCR, and TCRdb kept only the in-frame ones, dropping some. Of 150,000 to 200,000 clones in the sample, around 83% are singletons; the top ten hold about 1.7%. Specimen: PBMCs. Receptor source: a woman in her late teens or twenties in good health and CMV-seronegative.

The J gene is TRBJ2-7, the V gene TRBV6-5; 9 nucleotides line up with TRBD1. V shed 6 bases and J 3 bases; nucleotides not matched to a gene: 6. Germline-derived CDR1 and CDR2 are MNHEY and SVGAGI. The CDR3 extends over 14 amino acids. The CDR3, as DNA: TGTGCCAGCAGCATCGGACAGGGGAACTACGAGCAGTACTTC. This sequence encodes CASSIGQGNYEQYF.

This sequence joins TRBV11-2 and TRBJ2-7; no firm D call. There are 14 residues in the CDR3. Germline values: CDR1 SGHAT, CDR2 FQNNGV. V dropped 5 bases and J dropped 3 bases, with 14 bases sitting between them. CDR3 residues: CASSILTGDYEQYV. CDR3 sequence (DNA): TGTGCCAGCAGCATACTGACTGGTGACTACGAGCAGTACGTC.

Details on this clone: A junction boundary mismatches the germline segment, possibly from a read error. V gene TRBV6-5 combines with J gene TRBJ1-2; D gene unclear. Germline CDR1 and CDR2: MNHEY and SVGAGI. The CDR3 covers 12 residues. The CDR3 reads CASSELNSGYTF. The CDR3 coding sequence is TGTGCCAGCAGTGAACTTAACTCTGGCTACACCTTC.

This rearrangement joins TRBV30 to TRBJ1-6; D is ambiguous. Germline V CDR1 and CDR2: GTSNPN, SVGIG (reference sequence). V gave up 0 bases and J gave up 7 bases, with 7 bases separating them. The CDR3 runs to 13 residues. As DNA, the CDR3 is TGTGCCTGGAGTGTGGAGCGGAATTCACCCCTCCACTTT. It codes for CAWSVERNSPLHF.

The rearrangement uses TRBV7-9 and TRBJ2-2; weak D call: TRBD2 (6 bases). The CDR3 is made up of 13 amino acids. The ends were cut back, 5 bases at V and 6 bases at J, with 10 bases in the middle. Looked up from germline, CDR1 is SEHNR and CDR2 is FQNEAQ (reference sequence). DNA of the CDR3: TGTGCCAGCAGCCCCTCTAGCGCCGGGGAGCTGTTTTTT. Translating it yields CASSPSSAGELFF.

This clone was counted only a few times. CDR3 protein: CASRTQGAAEAFF. The CDR3, as DNA: TGTGCCAGTAGGACACAGGGGGCCGCTGAAGCTTTCTTT. V gene TRBV19 combines with J gene TRBJ1-1, with 9 bases lining up with TRBD1. Germline-derived CDR1 and CDR2 are LNHDA and SQIVND (reference sequence). The V segment lost 6 bases and the J segment 6 bases; nucleotides outside the gene matches: 5. The CDR3 has 13 residues.

This clone was recorded only once. This chain uses TRBV28 with TRBJ1-4; 7 nucleotides agree with TRBD1. The ends lost 8 bases at V and 2 bases at J; junction bases unmatched: 5. Germline CDR1 and CDR2: MDHEN and SYDVKM. The CDR3 is 14 amino acids. DNA of the CDR3: TGTGCCAGCGGAACAGGGGCCACTAATGAAAAACTGTTTTTT. This codes for CASGTGATNEKLFF. Supplemented by reference TRBV28 and TRBJ1-4, the full variable domain reads DVKVTQSSRYLVKRTGEKVFLECVQDMDHENMFWYRQDPGLGLRLIYFSYDVKMKEKGDIPEGYSVSREKKERFSLILESASTNQTSMYLCASGTGATNEKLFFGSGTQLSVL.

The chain links TRBV7-9 to TRBJ2-1, with 12 bases matching TRBD2. V lost 3 bases, J lost 7 bases, and 7 bases stayed unmatched. Per germline, CDR1 SEHNR and CDR2 FQNEAQ (reference sequence). The CDR3 contains 16 residues. Written as DNA, the CDR3 is TGTGCCAGCAGCTTTCTAGCGGGAGGGAAGTGGAATGAGCAGTTCTTC. Protein: CASSFLAGGKWNEQFF.

The rearrangement uses TRBV11-3 and TRBJ2-4; D possibly corresponds to TRBD2 (5 bases). From germline, CDR1 is SGHNT and CDR2 YENEEA. Deletions cut 1 base from V and 8 bases from J, with 9 bases between. The CDR3 runs to 13 residues. This chain's CDR3 is CASSLGTGDIQYF. The CDR3 DNA sequence: TGTGCCAGCAGCTTAGGGACCGGGGACATTCAGTACTTC.

There are a few counts of this clone. The CDR3 nucleotides are TGTGCCAGCAGTTGGACAGGGGACACCGGGGAGCTGTTTTTT. Translation: CASSWTGDTGELFF. The chain uses TRBV2 and TRBJ2-2; TRBD1 matches 9 bases. V lost 5 bases, J lost 3 bases, and 1 base stayed unmatched. The CDR3 has 14 amino acids. Germline CDR1 and CDR2: SNHLY and FYNNEI.

The V and J genes are TRBV27 and TRBJ2-5; 7 bases agree with TRBD1. The J call may not be correct, given that the DNA end is closer to TRBJ2-7. Germline V lookup: CDR1 MNHEY, CDR2 SMNVEV (reference sequence). This CDR3 is built from 19 residues. The CDR3 protein is CASSLGRAFGEGAAYEQYF. In DNA, the CDR3 is TGTGCCAGCAGTTTAGGCCGTGCCTTTGGAGAGGGGGCGGCCTACGAGCAGTACTTC.

This clone has a handful of counts. The chain links TRBV25-1 to TRBJ1-1, with TRBD1 identical over 7 bases. The CDR3 loop spans 11 amino acids. From germline, CDR1 is MGHDK and CDR2 SYGVNS. V shed 8 bases, J shed 6 bases, and the junction held 3 bases outside the gene matches. CDR3 amino acids: CASQTGSEAFF. CDR3 DNA sequence: TGTGCCAGCCAGACAGGGTCTGAAGCTTTCTTT.

The CDR3 protein is CASSLDGAYEQYV. CDR3 bases: TGTGCCAGCAGCTTAGATGGAGCCTACGAGCAGTACGTC. The chain recombines TRBV11-2 with TRBJ2-7; D unresolved. Germline V gene sequence: CDR1 SGHAT, CDR2 FQNNGV. V lost 0 bases to trimming and J lost 2 bases, with 5 bases between them. This CDR3 is 13 amino acids long.

In its sample, this clone was seen once. This rearrangement joins TRBV5-1 to TRBJ2-1; 7 bases map to TRBD2. This CDR3 region has 16 residues. V lost 5 bases, J lost 1 base, and 9 bases stayed unmatched. The germline gives CDR1 SGHRS, CDR2 YFSETQ. This CDR3 is CASSLLGRDSYNEQFF. CDR3 coding DNA: TGCGCCAGCAGTTTACTAGGGAGGGATTCCTACAATGAGCAGTTCTTC.

The chain is built from TRBV4-3 and TRBJ2-3; possibly TRBD2 for D (6 bases). Germline V gene data show CDR1 as LGHNA and CDR2 as YSLEER. Between the trimmed V and J ends, which lost 0 bases and 0 bases, there was a span of 10 bases. The length of the CDR3 is 16 residues. The CDR3 DNA is TGCGCCAGCAGCCAAGAATCGGGGGTGAGCACAGATACGCAGTATTTT. The encoded protein is CASSQESGVSTDTQYF.

This chain links TRBV11-3 with TRBJ2-7; TRBD2 matches at 9 bases. This CDR3 has 20 amino acids. Looked up from germline, CDR1 is SGHNT and CDR2 is YENEEA. V gave up 9 bases and J gave up 5 bases; unmatched junction bases: 29. CDR3 in DNA: TGTGCCAGGATAAAACGGTCGCAGGCTAGCGGGAAAGGGGGGCAGGACGAGCAGTACGTC. Translated, it gives CARIKRSQASGKGGQDEQYV.

About this clone itself: The junction shows a germline mismatch at one end, possibly a read error. V usage is TRBV7-9 and J usage is TRBJ2-4; D is unclear. The CDR3 totals 12 residues. Germline CDR1 and CDR2: SEHNR and FQNEAQ (reference sequence). CDR3 coding DNA: TGTTCCAGCAGCCATACCGGAGACATTCAGTACTTC. Translation gives CSSSHTGDIQYF.

This sequence joins TRBV28 and TRBJ2-1, with TRBD2 matching 7 bases. With V trimmed by 3 bases and J by 9 bases, 14 bases remained unmatched. Germline CDR1 and CDR2: MDHEN and SYDVKM. The CDR3 is 16 residues long. The CDR3 nucleotides read TGTGCCAGCAGTTTCAAAGGGAGCGGGACGGTGGGTGAGCAGTTCTTC. Translating it yields CASSFKGSGTVGEQFF.

The chain recombines TRBV27 with TRBJ2-5; D ambiguous. The last part of the DNA fits TRBJ2-7 better; the J call may be wrong. Germline CDR1 reads MNHEY; CDR2 reads SMNVEV (reference sequence). The CDR3 contains 13 residues. CDR3: CASSTRGGYEQYF. The CDR3 region has the DNA TGTGCCAGCAGTACGCGCGGTGGCTACGAGCAGTACTTC.

The chain combines TRBV19 with TRBJ2-3; tentatively, D is TRBD1 (5 bases). The V and J ends lost 8 bases and 0 bases respectively, with 18 bases between them. Germline CDR1 and CDR2: LNHDA and SQIVND (reference sequence). This CDR3 region has 16 residues. The CDR3 loop reads CASGEQAELSTDTQYF. The CDR3 DNA sequence: TGTGCCAGTGGCGAACAGGCGGAATTAAGCACAGATACGCAGTATTTT.

Worth noting for this clone: Other DNA sequences in this sample translate to the same CDR3. This sequence joins TRBV30 and TRBJ1-1; tentative D call: TRBD1 (6 bases). V was pared by 5 bases and J by 1 base, with 17 bases between. The CDR3 extends over 15 amino acids. Germline CDR1 reads GTSNPN; CDR2 reads SVGIG (reference sequence). CDR3 loop: CAWSGEGGQNTEAFF. The DNA of the CDR3 is TGTGCCTGGTCAGGGGAAGGTGGGCAGAACACTGAAGCTTTCTTT.

About this clone itself: The identical CDR3 is also encoded by other nucleotide sequences in the sample. The genes are TRBV27 and TRBJ1-1; 8 nucleotides agree with TRBD1. V was clipped by 3 bases and J by 2 bases; unmatched bases: 2. This CDR3 contains 14 residues. Germline V gene sequence: CDR1 MNHEY, CDR2 SMNVEV (reference sequence). CDR3 nucleotide sequence: TGTGCCAGCAGTTTGGACAGGGATAACACTGAAGCTTTCTTT. Residues: CASSLDRDNTEAFF.

This chain links TRBV4-2 with TRBJ1-4; D is perhaps TRBD1 (6 bases). CDR3 size: 16 residues. V was trimmed by 1 base and J by 0 bases, leaving 9 bases between them. Germline V gene lookup returns CDR1 LGHNA and CDR2 YNFKEQ. The CDR3: CASSQARGATNEKLFF. In DNA, the CDR3 is TGTGCCAGCAGCCAAGCCAGGGGAGCAACTAATGAAAAACTGTTTTTT.

This clone occurred a few times. The same CDR3 is also encoded by other DNA sequences in this sample. The V and J genes are TRBV7-6 and TRBJ2-1; D not resolved. This CDR3 comprises 11 residues. Germline CDR1 reads SGHVS; CDR2 reads FNYEAQ. The V end lost 5 bases, the J end lost 3 bases, and 2 bases lay between the germline ends. The CDR3: CASSHYNEQFF. CDR3 in DNA: TGTGCCAGCAGCCACTACAATGAGCAGTTCTTC.

V gene TRBV15 combines with J gene TRBJ2-5; D is unresolved. The V and J ends lost 0 bases and 5 bases respectively, with 10 bases between them. This CDR3 region has 14 residues. The germline gives CDR1 LNHNV, CDR2 YYDKDF (reference sequence). CDR3 coding DNA: TGTGCCACCAGCAGAGATGATTGGGCTGAGACCCAGTACTTC. Amino acid sequence: CATSRDDWAETQYF.

CDR3 sequence (DNA): TGTGCCAGCAGCCTGGGACTTCAAAGCTCCTACAATGAGCAGTTCTTC. Its translation is CASSLGLQSSYNEQFF. The chain combines TRBV4-2 with TRBJ2-1; a possible D gene is TRBD2 (6 bases). Germline-derived CDR1 and CDR2 are LGHNA and YNFKEQ. This CDR3 comprises 16 residues. V was clipped by 4 bases and J by 0 bases, with 13 bases between them.

The chain combines TRBV27 with TRBJ1-2; 12 bases are shared with TRBD1. The germline V gene encodes CDR1 MNHEY and CDR2 SMNVEV (reference sequence). V gave up 5 bases and J gave up 4 bases; unmatched junction bases: 11. The CDR3 runs 17 residues. This CDR3 reads CASSPDGRDRGLYGYTF. CDR3 in DNA: TGTGCCAGCAGTCCTGACGGGAGGGACAGGGGGCTCTATGGCTACACCTTC.

CDR3 in DNA: TGCGCCAGCAGTTTTGTAGGTGGGCCGGGAGGAGAGCAGTTCTTC. Its translation is CASSFVGGPGGEQFF. The chain joins TRBV5-1 to TRBJ2-1, with TRBD2 matching 7 bases. The CDR3 is 15 amino acids. With 5 bases clipped from V and 10 bases from J, the junction kept 15 bases outside the gene matches. In germline, CDR1 is SGHRS, CDR2 YFSETQ.

Details on this clone: At one of its ends the junction is not consistent with the germline gene, which may arise from a read error. The chain combines TRBV7-9 with TRBJ1-1; 8 bases map to TRBD1. The CDR3 runs 12 residues. The germline gives CDR1 SEHNR, CDR2 FQNEAQ (reference sequence). Written as DNA, the CDR3 is TGTTCCAGCAGTTATGGACAGGGTCTAACTTTCTTT. Translation: CSSSYGQGLTFF.

The rearrangement joins TRBV7-9 to TRBJ1-2; unclear D gene. The CDR3 totals 17 residues. Germline CDR1 and CDR2: SEHNR and FQNEAQ (reference sequence). Trimming took 1 base from V and 7 from J, leaving 22 bases between them. The CDR3 region is CASSLDRSDEWAPGYTF. CDR3 DNA sequence: TGTGCCAGCAGCTTAGATCGATCCGACGAATGGGCCCCTGGCTACACCTTC.

The CDR3 nucleotides are TGTGCCAGCAGCTTAGATTGGCCTAGCGGTCCGTACTTC. It is translated as CASSLDWPSGPYF. The V and J genes are TRBV7-2 and TRBJ2-7, with 7 positions matching TRBD2. This CDR3 is 13 amino acids long. With V trimmed by 1 base and J by 12 bases, 9 bases remained unmatched. From germline, CDR1 is SGHTA and CDR2 FQGNSA.